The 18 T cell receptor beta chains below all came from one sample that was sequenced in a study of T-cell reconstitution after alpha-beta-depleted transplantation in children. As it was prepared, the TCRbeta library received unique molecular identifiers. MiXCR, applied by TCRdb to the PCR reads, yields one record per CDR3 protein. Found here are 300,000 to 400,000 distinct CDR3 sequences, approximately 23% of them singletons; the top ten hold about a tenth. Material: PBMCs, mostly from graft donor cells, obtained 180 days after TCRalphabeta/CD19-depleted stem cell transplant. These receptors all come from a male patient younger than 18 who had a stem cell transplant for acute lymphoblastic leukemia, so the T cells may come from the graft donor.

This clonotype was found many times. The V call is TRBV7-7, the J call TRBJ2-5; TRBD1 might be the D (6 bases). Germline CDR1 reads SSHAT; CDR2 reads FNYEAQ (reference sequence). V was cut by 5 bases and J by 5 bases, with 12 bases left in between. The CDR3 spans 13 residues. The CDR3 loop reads CASSRDTRETQYF. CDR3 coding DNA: TGTGCCAGCAGCCGGGACACGAGGGAGACCCAGTACTTC.

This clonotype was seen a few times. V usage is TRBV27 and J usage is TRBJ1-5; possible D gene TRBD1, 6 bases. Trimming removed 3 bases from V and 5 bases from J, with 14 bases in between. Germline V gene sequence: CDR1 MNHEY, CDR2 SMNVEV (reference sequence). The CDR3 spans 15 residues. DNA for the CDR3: TGTGCCAGCAGTTTTATCTGGGGGGGCGATCAGCCCCAGCATTTT. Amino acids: CASSFIWGGDQPQHF.

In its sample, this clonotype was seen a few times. CDR3 region: CASTSTGPYEQYF. In DNA, the CDR3 is TGTGCCAGTACTTCGACAGGGCCCTACGAGCAGTACTTC. V is TRBV19 and J is TRBJ2-7; 7 bases fit TRBD1. J lost 2 bases, V lost 7 bases, and 5 bases had no gene match. From germline, CDR1 is LNHDA and CDR2 SQIVND (reference sequence). The length of the CDR3 is 13 residues.

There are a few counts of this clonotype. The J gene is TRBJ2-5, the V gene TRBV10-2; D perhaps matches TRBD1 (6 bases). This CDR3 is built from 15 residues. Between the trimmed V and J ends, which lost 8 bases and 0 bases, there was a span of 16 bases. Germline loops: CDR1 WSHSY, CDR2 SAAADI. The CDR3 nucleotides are TGCGCCAGCTACCCTGGGACACGTTACCAAGAGACCCAGTACTTC. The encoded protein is CASYPGTRYQETQYF.

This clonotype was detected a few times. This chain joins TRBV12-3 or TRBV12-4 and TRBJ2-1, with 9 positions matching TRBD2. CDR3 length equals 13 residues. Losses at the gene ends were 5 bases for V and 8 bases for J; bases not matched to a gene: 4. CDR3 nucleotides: TGTGCCAGCAGTCCCGGACTAGCGTATGAGCAGTTCTTC. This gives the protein CASSPGLAYEQFF.

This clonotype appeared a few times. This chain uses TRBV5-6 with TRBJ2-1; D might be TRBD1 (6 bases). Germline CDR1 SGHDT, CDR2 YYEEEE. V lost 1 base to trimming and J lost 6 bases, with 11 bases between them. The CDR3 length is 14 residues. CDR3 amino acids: CASSLYRAINEQFF. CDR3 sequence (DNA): TGTGCCAGCAGCTTGTACAGGGCTATCAATGAGCAGTTCTTC. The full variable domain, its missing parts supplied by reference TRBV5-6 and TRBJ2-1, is DAGVTQSPTHLIKTRGQQVTLRCSPKSGHDTVSWYQQALGQGPQFIFQYYEEEERQRGNFPDRFSGHQFPNYSSELNVNALLLGDSALYLCASSLYRAINEQFFGPGTRLTVL.

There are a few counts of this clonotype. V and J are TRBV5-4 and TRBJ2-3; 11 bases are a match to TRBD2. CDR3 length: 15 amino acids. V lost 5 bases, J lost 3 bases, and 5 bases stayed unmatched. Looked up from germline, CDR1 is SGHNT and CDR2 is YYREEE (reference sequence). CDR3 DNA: TGTGCCAGCAGGGACCTAGCGGGAGGAACAGATACGCAGTATTTT. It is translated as CASRDLAGGTDTQYF.

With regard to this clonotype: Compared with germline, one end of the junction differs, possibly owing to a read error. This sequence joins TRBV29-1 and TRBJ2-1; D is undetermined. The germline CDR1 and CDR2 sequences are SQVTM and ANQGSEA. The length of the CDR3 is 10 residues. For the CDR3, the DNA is TGCAGCGTTTTTGGACGGCGGCACCAGTTC. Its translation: CSVFGRRHQF.

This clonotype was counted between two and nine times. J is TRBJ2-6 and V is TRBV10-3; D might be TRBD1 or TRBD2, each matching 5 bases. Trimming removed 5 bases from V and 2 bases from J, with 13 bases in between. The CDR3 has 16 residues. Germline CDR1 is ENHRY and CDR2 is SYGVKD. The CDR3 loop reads CAISPGRPTGANVLTF. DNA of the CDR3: TGTGCCATCAGTCCGGGACGTCCGACTGGGGCCAACGTCCTGACTTTC.

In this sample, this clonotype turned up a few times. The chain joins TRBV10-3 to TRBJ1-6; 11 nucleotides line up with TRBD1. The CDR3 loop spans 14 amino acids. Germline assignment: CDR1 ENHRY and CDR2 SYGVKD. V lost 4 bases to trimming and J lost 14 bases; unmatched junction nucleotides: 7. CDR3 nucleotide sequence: TGTGCCATCAGTGGTGGACAGGGGGCTCCATCCCTCCACTTT. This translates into CAISGGQGAPSLHF.

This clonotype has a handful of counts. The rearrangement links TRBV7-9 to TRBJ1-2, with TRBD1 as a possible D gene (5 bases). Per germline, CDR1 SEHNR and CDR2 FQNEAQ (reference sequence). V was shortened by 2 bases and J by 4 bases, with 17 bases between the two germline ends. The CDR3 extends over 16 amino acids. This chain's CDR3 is CASSLTTRKRGYGYTF. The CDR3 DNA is TGTGCCAGCAGCTTAACTACACGGAAGAGGGGCTATGGCTACACCTTC. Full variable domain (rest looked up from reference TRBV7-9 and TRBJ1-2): DTGVSQNPRHKITKRGQNVTFRCDPISEHNRLYWYRQTLGQGPEFLTYFQNEAQLEKSRLLSDRFSAERPKGSFSTLEIQRTEQGDSAMYLCASSLTTRKRGYGYTFGSGTRLTVV.

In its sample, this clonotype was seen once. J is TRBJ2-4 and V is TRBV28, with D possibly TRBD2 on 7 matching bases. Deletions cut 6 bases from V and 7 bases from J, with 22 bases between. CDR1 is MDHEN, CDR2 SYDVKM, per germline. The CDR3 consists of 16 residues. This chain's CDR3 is CASSLGGGGDGNIQYF. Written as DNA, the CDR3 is TGTGCCAGCAGCCTAGGAGGGGGAGGGGATGGGAACATTCAGTACTTC.

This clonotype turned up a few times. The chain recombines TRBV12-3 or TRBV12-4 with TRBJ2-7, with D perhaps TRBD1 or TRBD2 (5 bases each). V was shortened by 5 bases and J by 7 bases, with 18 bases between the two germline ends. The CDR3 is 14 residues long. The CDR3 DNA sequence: TGTGCCAGCAGTCGTGGACTGGGGGTTGGTGAGCAGTACTTC. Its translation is CASSRGLGVGEQYF.

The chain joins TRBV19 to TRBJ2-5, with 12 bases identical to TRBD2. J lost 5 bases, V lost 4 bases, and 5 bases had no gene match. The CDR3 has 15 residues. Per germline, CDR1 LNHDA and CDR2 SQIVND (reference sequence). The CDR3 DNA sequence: TGTGCCAGTAGTAGCCGGCTAGCGGGAGGGGAGACCCAGTACTTC. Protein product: CASSSRLAGGETQYF.

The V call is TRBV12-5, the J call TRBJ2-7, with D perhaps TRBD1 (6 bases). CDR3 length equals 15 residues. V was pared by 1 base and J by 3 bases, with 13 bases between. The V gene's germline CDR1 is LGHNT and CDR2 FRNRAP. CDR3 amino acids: CASGLGRTADYEQYF. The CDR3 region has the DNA TGTGCTAGTGGTTTGGGAAGGACAGCAGACTACGAGCAGTACTTC.

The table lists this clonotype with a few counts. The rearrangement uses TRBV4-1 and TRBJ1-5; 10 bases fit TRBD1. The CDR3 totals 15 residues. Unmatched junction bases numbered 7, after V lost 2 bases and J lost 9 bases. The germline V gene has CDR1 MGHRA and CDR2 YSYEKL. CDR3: CASSQRQGAPLPQHF. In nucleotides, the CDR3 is TGCGCCAGCAGCCAAAGACAGGGGGCCCCACTGCCCCAGCATTTT.

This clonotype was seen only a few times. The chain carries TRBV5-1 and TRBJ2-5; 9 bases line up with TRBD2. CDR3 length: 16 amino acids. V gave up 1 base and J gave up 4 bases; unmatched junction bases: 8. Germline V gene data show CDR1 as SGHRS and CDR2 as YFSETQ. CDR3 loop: CASSLRRGRGRETQYF. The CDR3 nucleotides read TGCGCCAGCAGCTTGAGACGCGGGAGGGGCAGAGAGACCCAGTACTTC.

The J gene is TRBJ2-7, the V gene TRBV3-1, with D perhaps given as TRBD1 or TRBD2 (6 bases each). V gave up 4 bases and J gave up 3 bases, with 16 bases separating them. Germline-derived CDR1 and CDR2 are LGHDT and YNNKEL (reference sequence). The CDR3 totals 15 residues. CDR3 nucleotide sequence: TGTGCCAGCAGCCCGCGGAGGGGGGCAGGCTACGAGCAGTACTTC. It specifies CASSPRRGAGYEQYF.